The T cell receptor beta chain described here comes from a study of shared clonotypes between healthy human individuals (dated by TCRdb to between 2020 and 2021). A note on the overall study: A couple of women and a few men aged 18 to 49 years were included in the cohort. For each donor, CD4 naive and CD4 memory were each run on three plates, CD8 naive on two plates, and CD8 memory on one plate. To estimate repertoire size and how much clonotypes are shared between individuals, the study performed deep sequencing of blood TCR repertoires from roughly five healthy adults. Libraries were prepared and TCR repertoires were sequenced by different laboratories using diverse techniques, in order to increase sequencing depth and limit assay-specific biases. Leukapheresis yielded between about 0.85 and 10 billion PBMCs per donor.

The donors were healthy, HIV-negative adults with no recently reported acute infections or vaccinations. Only Caucasian adults living in Nashville, Tennessee, USA were represented among the donors. The CD8 memory samples were a combination of magnetically selected CD45RO+ cells and CCR7-negative CD45RA+ effector memory (TemRA) cells. Blood was collected by leukapheresis, and PBMCs were isolated by Ficoll-Histopaque density gradient centrifugation and then cryopreserved in liquid nitrogen vapor phase. Analytical flow cytometry was used to check the purity and quantity of every magnetically sorted T cell population. From each sorted fraction, genomic DNA was isolated and quantified by UV absorbance on a Nanodrop 2000c. About this clone: It lacks a known antigen. No much larger clonotype is one base removed from it; base qualities were not supplied.

What the authors observed across the whole study: Naive subsets generally had larger estimated clonotype richness than memory subsets. Around 5% of naive CD4, 3.5% of naive CD8, 2.3% of memory CD4, and about 0.4% of memory CD8 clonotypes were shared across a few donors. Sampling was restricted to blood, and TCR repertoires in tissues likely differ from the TCR repertoires found in blood. Because the study included only a small number of donors, the genetic and exposure-history diversity represented was limited. Pairwise subsampling led to the expectation that sequencing depth would affect the degree of clonotype sharing among donors. Incomplete sequencing was indicated by rarefaction of sorted-subset datasets, despite the large sequencing depth. Compared with non-shared clonotypes, the clonotypes found in all four sorted-subset donors had higher generation probabilities.

Using the deep immunoSEQ assay, multiplex PCR amplified TCR CDR3 regions from genomic DNA. For each cell subset, the extracted genomic DNA was distributed evenly across all wells of several immunoSEQ 96-well plates, and each plate served as one replicate. Each replicate PCR for sorted subsets received around 0.2 ug genomic DNA, equal to about 29,000 T cell genomes. Purified libraries were quantified with a Qubit 3.0 fluorometer, sized on a Bioanalyzer 2100, and re-quantified with the KAPA Library Quantification kit. A separate single-read 150-cycle Illumina NextSeq 550 flow cell was used to sequence each immunoSEQ 96-well plate. The authors' analysis ran thus. Because only junctional sequences without quality scores were contained in the immunoSEQ output, filtering matching that applied to full-length reads could not be performed. Sequences were annotated with PyIR, a Python wrapper for IgBLAST v1.9, and V/J genes and CDR3 were assigned using IMGT germline references. Any read was removed if the V/J assignment was weak (E-value above 1e-6), the CDR3 was missing, or the read contained stop codons, out-of-frame junctions, or ambiguous translated residues. V3J clonotypes were defined by identical inferred V gene, J gene, and CDR3 amino acid sequence. Percentage overlap between repertoires was calculated by dividing the number of shared unique clonotypes by the size of the smaller repertoire. Repertoire richness was assessed with RTK rarefaction, the Chao1 estimator, and Recon v2.1 estimates of unobserved clonotypes. Generation probabilities for all TCRbeta clonotypes obtained by the gDNA method from a handful of donors were computed using OLGA. TCRdb took this table from immuneACCESS and kept in-frame rearrangements with V and J called. Such tables lack part of the clones; where checked against another copy, unresolved V genes explain under half of the gap, and the rest is unexplained. That table gives V, J and clone size, and the DNA gave D and trimming. Here the sample has roughly 400,000 clones; about 96% occur a single time. 0.32% of the sample goes to the ten largest clones.

The sequenced sample was memory CD8+ T cells sorted from blood. In the paper's terms, the cell subset or site label means: CD45RO+ cells pooled with CCR7-negative TemRA cells. This TCR was recovered from a man aged 25 to 45 in good health.

The CDR3 region has the sequence CASSWASGRGGEQFF. The DNA sequence is as follows: TGTGCCAGCAGTTGGGCTAGCGGGAGGGGGGGTGAGCAGTTCTTC. The chain joins TRBV25-1 to TRBJ2-1; 12 central nucleotides agree with TRBD2. V ends up 5 bases short and J 9 bases short, with an unmatched junction base count of 8. CDR1 MGHDK and CDR2 SYGVNS were looked up in the germline V gene. The CDR3, from cysteine to phenylalanine, totals 15 residues. Just the 45-base CDR3 DNA is kept, in frame starting at base 1.